This is a list of T cell receptor beta chains from one sample in a study of cytomegalovirus exposure and HLA in healthy donors. Repertoires were generated with immunoSEQ multiplex PCR, while TCRdb's copy carries only in-frame clones and drops some. The sample has fewer than 200,000 clones, about 77% seen once. The sequenced sample was PBMCs. These receptors all come from a man between 25 and 39 years old in good health and CMV-seronegative. Each CDR3 is given with its conserved first and last residue. D genes are given only for firm matches. Size values are once, few and many counts, or a class for expanded clones, and some rows have none.

v_gene,j_gene,abundance,d_gene,CDR3aa,CDR3nt
TRBV5-1,TRBJ1-1,few,TRBD1,CASRFDRGHDTEAFF,TGCGCCAGCAGATTTGACAGGGGGCACGACACTGAAGCTTTCTTT
TRBV4-3,TRBJ2-3,NA,NA,CASSRRSGGDTQYF,TGCGCCAGCAGCCGCCGGTCGGGGGGCGATACGCAGTATTTT
TRBV4-2,TRBJ2-7,NA,TRBD1,CASSAGTGVYEQYF,TGTGCCAGCAGCGCCGGGACAGGGGTATACGAGCAGTACTTC
TRBV9,TRBJ2-5,NA,NA,CASSVDSGLLETQYF,TGTGCCAGCAGCGTAGATTCGGGTTTGCTGGAGACCCAGTACTTC
TRBV7-7,TRBJ2-5,few,TRBD2,CASSNLAGETQYF,TGTGCTAGCAGCAACCTAGCGGGAGAGACCCAGTACTTC
TRBV9,TRBJ2-2,few,NA,CASSVKTEIRVTGELFF,TGTGCCAGCAGCGTAAAGACGGAAATCAGGGTCACCGGGGAGCTGTTTTTT
TRBV19,TRBJ2-2,NA,TRBD1,CASDNSRGLGTGELFF,TGTGCCAGTGACAATTCCAGGGGGCTTGGAACCGGGGAGCTGTTTTTT
TRBV14,TRBJ2-1,NA,TRBD2,CASSQELPPGLAGMEGSNEQFF,TGTGCCAGCAGCCAAGAACTCCCCCCGGGACTAGCGGGAATGGAGGGGTCCAATGAGCAGTTCTTC
TRBV11-2,TRBJ2-2,few,NA,CASTLGVATGELFF,TGTGCCAGCACCCTAGGGGTAGCAACCGGGGAGCTGTTTTTT
TRBV6-6,TRBJ1-1,NA,TRBD1,CASSVTGTGGRAFF,TGTGCCAGCAGTGTGACTGGGACAGGGGGGCGAGCTTTCTTT
TRBV28,TRBJ2-3,NA,TRBD2,CASSPYSGRAADTQYF,TGTGCCAGCAGTCCTTATAGCGGGAGGGCAGCGGATACGCAGTATTTT
TRBV19,TRBJ1-6,few,NA,CASSIKTAGSPLHF,TGTGCCAGTAGTATAAAGACAGCAGGTTCACCCCTCCACTTT
TRBV27,TRBJ2-2,few,TRBD2,CASSWGLATTGELFF,TGTGCCAGCAGTTGGGGACTAGCGACCACCGGGGAGCTGTTTTTT
TRBV19,TRBJ1-1,NA,NA,CASRDTNTEAFF,TGTGCCAGCCGGGACACGAACACTGAAGCTTTCTTT
TRBV7-9,TRBJ1-1,once,TRBD1,CASFSRGRPEAFF,TGTGCCAGCTTCTCCAGGGGGCGTCCTGAAGCTTTCTTT
TRBV29-1,TRBJ1-3,NA,NA,CSARTASGNTIYF,TGCAGCGCCAGGACAGCGTCTGGGAACACCATATATTTT
TRBV11-2,TRBJ1-4,NA,NA,CASSPVGSATNEKLFF,TGTGCCAGCAGCCCCGTTGGTTCGGCAACTAATGAAAAACTGTTTTTT
TRBV2,TRBJ2-7,once,NA,CASNSYEQYF,TGTGCCAGCAACTCCTACGAGCAGTACTTC